This TCR beta chain was sequenced during a study of metastatic and nonmetastatic thyroid tumors (dated by TCRdb to between 2020 and 2021). With respect to the entire study: Repertoires were compared across peripheral blood and tumor or nodule tissue samples from malignant and benign thyroid patients. Results the study describes overall, beyond this receptor: In both blood and tumor samples, TCR beta diversity was reported to be significantly higher in malignant tumors than in benign nodules.

V is cut back by 4 bases and J by 4 bases, with 3 bases in the junction unmatched. The CDR3 starts with the cysteine, ends with the phenylalanine, and has 14 residues. Only the CDR3 part of the read is kept: 42 bases, read in frame from the first base. CDR1 is given as MGHRA and CDR2 as YSYEKL, both from the germline V gene. No treatment had been received by any patient before thyroid surgery. Using T-cell receptor beta sequencing, the study looked back at clinical samples from patients collected from the early 2010s to the late 2010s. To prepare the library, PCR was applied. Sequenced on an Illumina HiSeq 4000. High-throughput sequencing was used to profile the CDR3 region of the TCR beta-chain in every patient. The source study handled its data this way. CDR3 differences across clinicopathological groups were used to build a classifier for discriminating distant-metastatic papillary thyroid cancer patients. The Shannon index was used to measure repertoire diversity, and the Morisita-Horn index was used to measure how similar tumor and blood repertoires were. TCRdb reanalyzed the raw reads on its own, using fastp at Q25 for trimming and MiXCR for clone calling, and kept in-frame beta chains. The V and J calls here are based on TCRdb, not the publication. This sample is represented by tens of thousands of clones; 18% of them were singletons. The top ten clonotypes cover 8% to 11% of the sample.

In this sample, this clone turned up many times. Its antigen is currently not known. No much larger clonotype is one base removed from it; base qualities were not supplied. The rearrangement combines TRBV4-1 with TRBJ2-2, and 7 junction bases match TRBD1. Specimen: blood. This clonotype was obtained from a female donor with papillary thyroid cancer or a benign thyroid nodule (not recorded which). Some clones in this sample may be carry-over from other donors' samples. The DNA reads as follows: TGCGCCAGCAGCCTGGGACAGAGCACCGGGGAGCTGTTTTTT. Translated, it reads CASSLGQSTGELFF.